Detailed here is one T cell receptor beta chain. Antigen unknown. The PCR was carried out with 60 Vbeta primers and 13 Jbeta primers. Libraries were prepared by immunoSEQ multiplex PCR; TCRdb keeps only in-frame clonotypes and omits some of them. The sample holds approximately 220,000 clones, roughly 88% seen once. This record comes from a study of cytomegalovirus exposure and HLA in healthy donors. Study conclusions and caveats: A few CMV-associated chains were confirmed in vitro to be specific for CMV antigens. High specificity and sensitivity for cytomegalovirus status were reported for the classifier.

The receptor was isolated from a boy between 2 and 15 years old in good health and CMV-seronegative. Sequenced: PBMCs.

In DNA, the CDR3 is TGTGCCAGCAGCCCGACTAGCGGGAGTAGCTACAATGAGCAGTTCTTC. Its protein product is CASSPTSGSSYNEQFF. This chain connects TRBV5-4 to TRBJ2-1; TRBD2 aligns across 12 bases. From germline, CDR1 is SGHNT and CDR2 YYREEE (reference sequence). CDR3 length equals 16 residues. The J segment lost 3 bases and the V segment lost 4 bases, leaving 5 bases of the junction unmatched.